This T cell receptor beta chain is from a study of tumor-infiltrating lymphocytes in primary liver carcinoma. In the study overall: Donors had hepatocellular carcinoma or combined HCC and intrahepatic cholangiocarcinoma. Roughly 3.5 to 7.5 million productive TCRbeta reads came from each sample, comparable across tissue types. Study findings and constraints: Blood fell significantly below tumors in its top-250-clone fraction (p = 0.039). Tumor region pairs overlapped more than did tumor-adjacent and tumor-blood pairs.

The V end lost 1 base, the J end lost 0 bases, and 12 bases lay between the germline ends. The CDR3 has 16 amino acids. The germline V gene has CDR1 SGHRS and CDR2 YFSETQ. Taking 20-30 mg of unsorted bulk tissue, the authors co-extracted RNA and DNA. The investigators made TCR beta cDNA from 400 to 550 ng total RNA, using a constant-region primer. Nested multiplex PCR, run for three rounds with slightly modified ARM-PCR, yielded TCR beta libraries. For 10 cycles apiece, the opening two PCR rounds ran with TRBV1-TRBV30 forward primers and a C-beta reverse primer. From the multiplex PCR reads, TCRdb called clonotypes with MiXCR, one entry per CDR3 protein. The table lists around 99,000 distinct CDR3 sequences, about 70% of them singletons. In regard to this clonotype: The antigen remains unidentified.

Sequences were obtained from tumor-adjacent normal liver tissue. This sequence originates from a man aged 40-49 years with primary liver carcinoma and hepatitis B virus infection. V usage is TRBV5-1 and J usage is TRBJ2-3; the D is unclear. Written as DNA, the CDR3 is TGCGCCAGCAGCTTGAGGCAGAGCCCAAGCACAGATACGCAGTATTTT. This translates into CASSLRQSPSTDTQYF.